The clone carrying this T cell receptor (beta chain) was found a few times. Its antigen remains unknown. These data come from a study of CD8+ T cells in alopecia areata. Extracted from the samples, RNA was reverse transcribed into cDNA to serve as the sequencing template. TCRdb's table, derived via immunoSEQ multiplex PCR, lists solely in-frame clones and lacks some. The sample includes over 85,000 clones, around 45% of them seen just once. General study findings and limits: Lesional scalp exceeded normal scalp in clonality, especially in alopecia totalis/universalis.

This sequence originates from a human donor with alopecia areata. The sample taken for sequencing was CD4+ T cells sorted from blood.

The CDR3 bases are TGCAGCGGTGGGACAAGCAGCGACGAGCAGTACTTC. It codes for CSGGTSSDEQYF. V usage is TRBV29-1 and J usage is TRBJ2-7; a possible D gene is TRBD1 (6 bases). V lost 7 bases, J lost 5 bases, and 15 bases lay in between. The V gene's germline CDR1 is SQVTM and CDR2 ANQGSEA. The CDR3 is made up of 12 amino acids.